Listed below are T cell receptor beta chains from one sample, sequenced in a study of T-cell memory formation after mild COVID-19. TCRdb called the 5' RACE reads again in MiXCR, with one record for every CDR3 protein. The data show more than 350,000 distinct CDR3 sequences, around 21% seen once. The sequencing input was PBMCs or a T cell subset sorted from them (not recorded which). All receptors come from an adult woman who had mild COVID-19 (a few samples of this study predate the infection). Cell type and time point are not known. The CDR3 runs from the conserved cysteine through the conserved F or W. D genes are given only for firm matches. Only part of the rows carry a size: once, few, many, or a class if the clone is expanded.

CDR3nt	CDR3aa	j_gene	v_gene	d_gene	abundance
TGTGCCAGCAGCCCCCTCGGTGAAGTCGGAATTTATGGCTACACCTTC	CASSPLGEVGIYGYTF	TRBJ1-2	TRBV9	-	-
TGTGCCAGCAGCGCCGGGACTAGCGAGATCTACGAGCAGTACTTC	CASSAGTSEIYEQYF	TRBJ2-7	TRBV5-6	TRBD2	-
TGTGCCAGCAGCCCGCAACTCATAACAGCGATCAATGGCTACACCTTC	CASSPQLITAINGYTF	TRBJ1-2	TRBV3-1	-	-
TGTGCCAGCAGCGTATCAGGGGCAGGGAGGCATGACGGGGAGCTGTTTTTT	CASSVSGAGRHDGELFF	TRBJ2-2	TRBV9	-	-
TGTGCCAGCAGCCATCCCCCCCCAGATACGCAGTATTTT	CASSHPPPDTQYF	TRBJ2-3	TRBV12-3/TRBV12-4	-	-
TGTGCCTGGAGCAGGGGGCTGGATCAGCCCCAGCATTTT	CAWSRGLDQPQHF	TRBJ1-5	TRBV30	TRBD1	-
TGTGCCAGCAGCTTACCCGGTAGTTCCTACGAGCAGTACTTC	CASSLPGSSYEQYF	TRBJ2-7	TRBV7-9	-	many
TGCAGTGCTAGAGACCCGACAGGTGGGATAGAGACCCAGTACTTC	CSARDPTGGIETQYF	TRBJ2-5	TRBV20-1	-	-
TGTGCCAGCAGTCACGGGGGAATTAGCGGGTACAATGAGCAGTTCTTC	CASSHGGISGYNEQFF	TRBJ2-1	TRBV6-2/TRBV6-3	TRBD2	few
TGTGCCGCGAGCGGAGATCCCACCGGGGAGCTGTTTTTT	CAASGDPTGELFF	TRBJ2-2	TRBV24-1	-	many
TGCGCCAGCAGAGAGCACAGGGGCAACACAGATACGCAGTATTTT	CASREHRGNTDTQYF	TRBJ2-3	TRBV5-1	TRBD1	few
TGCAGCGTTCTGGGCGGGACATCAAACAATGAGCAGTTCTTC	CSVLGGTSNNEQFF	TRBJ2-1	TRBV29-1	-	few
TGTGCCAGCAGCTTGAAGGGCAGGGCCTACGAGCAGTACTTC	CASSLKGRAYEQYF	TRBJ2-7	TRBV7-4	-	-
TGTGCCAGCAGCTTGCAGGGGGTAGAGACCCAGTACTTC	CASSLQGVETQYF	TRBJ2-5	TRBV7-2	TRBD1	-
TGTGCCAGCAGCTTTAAGGCTAGCGGTGAGACAGATACGCAGTATTTT	CASSFKASGETDTQYF	TRBJ2-3	TRBV5-6	TRBD2	few
TGCAGTGCTAGGGCAGTAAGGAATCAAGCTTACAATGAGCAGTTCTTC	CSARAVRNQAYNEQFF	TRBJ2-1	TRBV20-1	-	-
TGCGCCAGCAGCCAAGTGACGGGAGCCAAAAACATTCAGTACTTC	CASSQVTGAKNIQYF	TRBJ2-4	TRBV4-1	-	-
TGCAGCGTCACAGGGACGGATGGCTACACCTTC	CSVTGTDGYTF	TRBJ1-2	TRBV29-1	-	-
TGTGCCAGCAGCTTTGGGGTGGTAGAGACCCAGTACTTC	CASSFGVVETQYF	TRBJ2-5	TRBV7-2	-	few
TGTGCCAGCAGTACCGGACTAGCGGCCTCCTACGAGCAGTACTTC	CASSTGLAASYEQYF	TRBJ2-7	TRBV6-5	TRBD2	few
TGTGCCAGCAGCGCGGGGTCCACCACTGAAGCTTTCTTT	CASSAGSTTEAFF	TRBJ1-1	TRBV9	-	-
TGTGCCAGCAGTCCGAGCGAGGCGAAAAACATTCAGTACTTC	CASSPSEAKNIQYF	TRBJ2-4	TRBV6-5	-	few
TGTGCCACCAGTGGTCCGGACACGGCTGGGAGCAACATTCAGTACTTC	CATSGPDTAGSNIQYF	TRBJ2-4	TRBV24-1	-	-
TGCGCCAGCAGGGGGGGGCGGAGCCGCGGCTACACCTTC	CASRGGRSRGYTF	TRBJ1-2	TRBV4-3	-	-
TGCAGCGCTCAATACGGAGGGCCGCTCGAGCAGTACTTC	CSAQYGGPLEQYF	TRBJ2-7	TRBV29-1	-	-
TGTGCCATCAGTGACCCCACAGGGGGCCCTGAAGCTTTCTTT	CAISDPTGGPEAFF	TRBJ1-1	TRBV10-3	TRBD1	-
TGTGCCAGCATCCTAGCTAGGGGCAGGCCTGAAGCTTTCTTT	CASILARGRPEAFF	TRBJ1-1	TRBV7-2	-	few
TGTGCCAGCAGCGATGACTTTGACAGCTACGAGCAGTACTTC	CASSDDFDSYEQYF	TRBJ2-7	TRBV7-8	-	-
TGTGCCAGCAGTCCGAGGGAAGATCGCGGCTACACCTTC	CASSPREDRGYTF	TRBJ1-2	TRBV27	-	-
TGTGCCACTAGTGATTCGGACAGATCACGCCTTAACTATGGCTACACCTTC	CATSDSDRSRLNYGYTF	TRBJ1-2	TRBV24-1	-	-
TGTGCCAGCAGCTTTTCTGGCAGCTCCTATAATTCACCCCTCCACTTT	CASSFSGSSYNSPLHF	TRBJ1-6	TRBV13	-	-
TGCGCCAGCAGCCAAGTAATAGCGGGAGTAATCTACGAGCAGTACTTC	CASSQVIAGVIYEQYF	TRBJ2-7	TRBV4-1	TRBD2	few
TGTGCCAGCACCTCGGACTTGAGGGGCAGAGCTCAAGAGACCCAGTACTTC	CASTSDLRGRAQETQYF	TRBJ2-5	TRBV6-5	-	-
TGTGCCAGCAGCTCGGACCCAAACTATGGCTACACCTTC	CASSSDPNYGYTF	TRBJ1-2	TRBV7-2	-	-
TGTGCCAGCAGCCAAGACGCCCAGGGATTTCCGCCTCAGCCCCAGCATTTT	CASSQDAQGFPPQPQHF	TRBJ1-5	TRBV3-1	-	-
TGTGCCAGCAGCCTCCGGACCCCAGATATGGGGGAGACCCAGTACTTC	CASSLRTPDMGETQYF	TRBJ2-5	TRBV3-1	-	few
TGTGCCAGCAGCTTGCCGAGGAATGAGCAGTTCTTC	CASSLPRNEQFF	TRBJ2-1	TRBV5-4	-	few
TGCGCCAGCAGCCACTTCACGAACGGACAGGGTGTTACCAATGAGCAGTTCTTC	CASSHFTNGQGVTNEQFF	TRBJ2-1	TRBV4-1	TRBD1	few
TGCGCCAGCAGCCAAGTGGGCAACCTGGGGGCCCAGTACTTC	CASSQVGNLGAQYF	TRBJ2-5	TRBV4-1	-	-
TGTGCCAGCAGCTTTCGCCCGGACGTGAGTGCTTTCTTT	CASSFRPDVSAFF	TRBJ1-1	TRBV5-5	-	-
TGTGCCAGCAGCCGCGACACTGGAAGCTCCTATAATTCACCCCTCCACTTT	CASSRDTGSSYNSPLHF	TRBJ1-6	TRBV3-1	-	-
TGCGCCAGCAGCCACGGGACTAACACAGATACGCAGTATTTT	CASSHGTNTDTQYF	TRBJ2-3	TRBV4-1	TRBD2	few
TGTGCCAGCTCAAGACAGTATGGCTACACCTTC	CASSRQYGYTF	TRBJ1-2	TRBV18	-	many
TGTGCCAGCAGCACTAGCGGGAGGTCCTACAATGAGCAGTTCTTC	CASSTSGRSYNEQFF	TRBJ2-1	TRBV7-9	TRBD2	many
-	CASSWGFGTSGGKFF	TRBJ2-1	TRBV12-3/TRBV12-4	-	many
TGTGCCATCTCAAAGGGAAAGCTCTCCTACAATGAGCAGTTCTTC	CAISKGKLSYNEQFF	TRBJ2-1	TRBV2	-	once
TGCGCCAGCACCCTAGCTCCCTCCGGGGGCGATGAAAAACTGTTTTTT	CASTLAPSGGDEKLFF	TRBJ1-4	TRBV5-1	-	few
TGTGCCAGCAGTTTCACAAGGGCGACAGATACGCAGTATTTT	CASSFTRATDTQYF	TRBJ2-3	TRBV27	-	many
TGCGCCAGCAGCCAAGTCCAGGGGGCTAGGTGGGAGCAGTACTTC	CASSQVQGARWEQYF	TRBJ2-7	TRBV4-3	TRBD1	-
TGTGCCAGCAGTTTACAGGACCCCTACGAGCAGTACTTC	CASSLQDPYEQYF	TRBJ2-7	TRBV27	-	-
TGCGCCAGCAGCCAAGATCGAGCGGGGGGTAACAATGAGCAGTTCTTC	CASSQDRAGGNNEQFF	TRBJ2-1	TRBV4-3	TRBD2	few
TGTGCCAGCAGCTTAACACTGAGCTCCTACAATGAGCAGTTCTTC	CASSLTLSSYNEQFF	TRBJ2-1	TRBV7-8	-	few